These 23 T cell receptor beta chains were all obtained from the same sample, sequenced in a study of shared clonotypes between healthy human individuals (dated by TCRdb to about 2020). The library came from the immunoSEQ multiplex PCR assay. TCRdb took over this immuneACCESS table, retaining in-frame rearrangements with V and J assigned. Such tables are incomplete; in checked studies, under half of the missing clones stem from an unresolved V gene, and the remainder is unexplained. Present in this sample are about 360,000 clones, roughly 80% of which were seen just once. Of the sample, 8% to 13% falls within the top ten clones. Sequencing used memory CD4+ T cells sorted from blood. Sample cell subset or site, as interpreted from the label and publication: CD45RA-negative fraction. The receptors come from a young man in good health.

The genes are TRBV6-5 and TRBJ1-2; D gene uncertain. The V gene's germline CDR1 is MNHEY and CDR2 SVGAGI. The CDR3 is 15 residues long. Trimming stripped 9 bases from V and 4 bases from J, with 21 bases between. The chain's CDR3 is CASGQRRTSVYGYTF. The CDR3 DNA reads TGTGCCAGTGGGCAGAGGAGAACTTCCGTCTATGGCTACACCTTC.

This clone turned up a few times. The chain combines TRBV5-1 with TRBJ2-3, with 8 bases fitting TRBD2. The germline gives CDR1 SGHRS, CDR2 YFSETQ. The CDR3 extends over 16 amino acids. The V segment lost 3 bases and the J segment 0 bases; nucleotides outside the gene matches: 6. The CDR3 coding sequence is TGCGCCAGCAGCTCCTTCCAGCGGGGGAGCACAGATACGCAGTATTTT. This sequence encodes CASSSFQRGSTDTQYF.

As regards this clone: The same CDR3 can be traced to other DNA sequences in this sample. This chain uses TRBV5-1 with TRBJ2-7; no definite D call. V lost 0 bases, J lost 4 bases, and 5 bases lay in between. The CDR3 spans 12 residues. Per the germline V gene, CDR1 is SGHRS and CDR2 is YFSETQ. The CDR3 bases are TGCGCCAGCAGCTTGGGCGGATACGAGCAGTACTTC. It translates to CASSLGGYEQYF.

The chain joins TRBV6-1 to TRBJ2-5, with 7 bases matching TRBD1. CDR1 and CDR2 (germline): MNHNS, SASEGT. This CDR3 has 15 residues. Unmatched junction bases numbered 11, after V lost 5 bases and J lost 5 bases. As DNA, the CDR3 is TGTGCCAGCAGTAAATCGACAGGGTGGATGGAGACCCAGTACTTC. Its protein product is CASSKSTGWMETQYF.

About this clone: The sample holds other DNA sequences that translate to the same CDR3. The V gene is TRBV18, the J gene TRBJ2-7; D perhaps matches TRBD2 (6 bases). Germline V gene sequence: CDR1 KGHSH, CDR2 LQKENI. CDR3 length: 14 residues. Trimming took 3 bases from V and 2 from J, leaving 11 bases between them. CDR3 coding DNA: TGTGCCAGCTCACCCCCGGGACTCCCCTACGAGCAGTACTTC. Its protein is CASSPPGLPYEQYF.

This chain links TRBV7-9 with TRBJ2-7; TRBD1 aligns across 9 bases. Trimming at V came to 1 base and at J to 2 bases, leaving 3 bases not matched to a gene. Germline CDR1 and CDR2: SEHNR and FQNEAQ (reference sequence). The CDR3 totals 15 residues. This chain's CDR3 is CASSLEGTGTYEQYF. CDR3 sequence (DNA): TGTGCCAGCAGCTTAGAAGGGACAGGGACCTACGAGCAGTACTTC.

The CDR3 sequence is CASSPGGRGEQFF. As DNA, the CDR3 is TGTGCCAGCTCCCCAGGCGGGAGAGGTGAGCAGTTCTTC. V is TRBV6-6 and J is TRBJ2-1; TRBD2 matches 7 bases. This CDR3 is built from 13 residues. Germline V gene sequence: CDR1 MNHNY, CDR2 SVGAGI (reference sequence). With 8 bases clipped from V and 9 bases from J, the junction kept 10 bases outside the gene matches.

The V call is TRBV28, the J call TRBJ1-2; no clear D. V shed 8 bases and J shed 3 bases, with 13 bases lying between them. The germline gives CDR1 MDHEN, CDR2 SYDVKM. The CDR3 contains 13 residues. CDR3 in amino acids: CASHERGYYGYTF. The DNA of the CDR3 is TGTGCCAGCCATGAGCGGGGTTACTATGGCTACACCTTC.

This sequence joins TRBV27 and TRBJ2-7, with a tentative D call TRBD1 (5 bases). The CDR3 runs 14 residues. From germline, CDR1 is MNHEY and CDR2 SMNVEV (reference sequence). V was clipped by 2 bases and J by 3 bases, with 11 bases between them. Here the CDR3 DNA reads TGTGCCAGCAGTTTAGTAACAGGCCACTACGAGCAGTACTTC. Translated, it gives CASSLVTGHYEQYF.

The rearrangement uses TRBV7-3 and TRBJ2-1; 7 bases fit TRBD1. V was pared by 4 bases and J by 5 bases, with 2 bases of the junction left unmatched. The CDR3 has 13 amino acids. From germline, CDR1 is SGHTA and CDR2 FQGTGA. CDR3 coding DNA: TGTGCCAGCAGCTCCCAGGGGGACAATGAGCAGTTCTTC. Translation gives CASSSQGDNEQFF.

The rearrangement joins TRBV28 to TRBJ2-7; tentatively, D is TRBD1 or TRBD2 (5 bases each). The CDR3 consists of 12 residues. Germline V lookup: CDR1 MDHEN, CDR2 SYDVKM. Trimming shortened V by 10 bases and J by 6 bases, and 16 bases separated the two germline ends. DNA for the CDR3: TGTGCCACCCAGGGACCGGCCTCCGAGCAGTACTTC. It is translated as CATQGPASEQYF.

This clone was counted between two and nine times. J is TRBJ2-2 and V is TRBV4-2; D is uncertain. With 8 bases removed from V and 2 bases from J, the gap between germline ends came to 24 bases. CDR3 length equals 18 residues. Germline V CDR1 and CDR2: LGHNA, YNFKEQ. The CDR3 coding sequence is TGTGCCAGCTGCTTTGCTAACACCGCCGAGGCTAACACCGGGGAGCTGTTTTTT. Translated: CASCFANTAEANTGELFF.

The chain combines TRBV15 with TRBJ2-1; 9 nucleotides match TRBD1. Germline V lookup: CDR1 LNHNV, CDR2 YYDKDF (reference sequence). The CDR3 extends over 16 amino acids. Unmatched junction bases numbered 14, after V lost 6 bases and J lost 8 bases. Written as DNA, the CDR3 is TGTGCCACCAGGGAATGGGGACAGGGAGGTTACCATGAGCAGTTCTTC. This encodes CATREWGQGGYHEQFF. Looking up the rest from reference TRBV15 and TRBJ2-1 gives the full variable domain: DAMVIQNPRYQVTQFGKPVTLSCSQTLNHNVMYWYQQKSSQAPKLLFHYYDKDFNNEADTPDNFQSRRPNTSFCFLDIRSPGLGDTAMYLCATREWGQGGYHEQFFGPGTRLTVL.

The chain joins TRBV7-3 to TRBJ2-5, with D perhaps matching TRBD1 or TRBD2 (6 bases each). CDR1 is SGHTA, CDR2 FQGTGA, per germline. The ends were cut back, 5 bases at V and 2 bases at J, with 12 bases in the middle. The CDR3 consists of 14 residues. This chain's CDR3 is CASSRGGTQETQYF. The CDR3 nucleotides are TGTGCCAGCAGCAGAGGGGGGACTCAAGAGACCCAGTACTTC.

In this sample, this clone turned up once. This chain links TRBV5-6 with TRBJ2-7, with 13 bases identical to TRBD2. Germline-derived CDR1 and CDR2 are SGHDT and YYEEEE. Germline trimming cut 4 bases from V and 6 bases from J; bases unmatched to any gene: 4. This CDR3 has 14 amino acids. The DNA of the CDR3 is TGTGCCAGCAGCGGACTAGCGGGAGTTGGCGAGCAGTACTTC. It encodes CASSGLAGVGEQYF.

This clone was picked up a small number of times. The J gene is TRBJ2-2, the V gene TRBV5-1, with TRBD1 identical over 11 bases. V lost 5 bases to trimming and J lost 7 bases; unmatched junction nucleotides: 7. The CDR3 covers 15 residues. Germline CDR1 and CDR2: SGHRS and YFSETQ. CDR3 sequence (DNA): TGCGCCAGCAGGACAGGACAGGGGGCGAGCGGGGAGCTGTTTTTT. Translated: CASRTGQGASGELFF.

This clone was picked up a small number of times. The J gene is TRBJ2-7, the V gene TRBV28; D gene ambiguous. The CDR3 is 16 amino acids. The V end was cut by 0 bases, the J end by 2 bases, with 14 bases between. The germline gives CDR1 MDHEN, CDR2 SYDVKM. This CDR3 is CASSLWVRRKTYEQYF. The DNA for the CDR3 is TGTGCCAGCAGTTTATGGGTGCGACGGAAGACCTACGAGCAGTACTTC.

The V gene is TRBV2, the J gene TRBJ1-2, with TRBD1 matching 7 bases. Germline V gene data show CDR1 as SNHLY and CDR2 as FYNNEI. This CDR3 is built from 13 residues. Germline trimming cut 5 bases from V and 8 bases from J; bases unmatched to any gene: 8. CDR3 amino acids: CASSIDRVGGYTF. In DNA, the CDR3 is TGTGCCAGCAGTATCGACAGGGTGGGAGGCTACACCTTC.

The chain employs TRBV10-2 and TRBJ2-1; D is ambiguous. From germline, CDR1 is WSHSY and CDR2 SAAADI. The V end lost 3 bases, the J end lost 8 bases, and 8 bases lay between the germline ends. This CDR3 is built from 12 residues. CDR3: CASSDFIDEQFF. CDR3 nucleotides: TGCGCCAGCAGTGACTTCATCGATGAGCAGTTCTTC.

About this clone: One end of the junction does not line up with germline, which may come from a read error. The J gene is TRBJ1-5, the V gene TRBV7-7, with D possibly matching TRBD1 (6 bases). Germline V gene lookup returns CDR1 SSHAT and CDR2 FNYEAQ (reference sequence). CDR3 length: 20 residues. The CDR3 here is CASSSPGHPKPPRPHQPQHF. CDR3 DNA: TGTGCTAGCAGCTCCCCGGGACACCCCAAACCACCACGACCTCATCAGCCCCAGCATTTT.

This rearrangement joins TRBV10-2 to TRBJ1-4; weak D call: TRBD1 (6 bases). V was pared by 8 bases and J by 4 bases, with 14 bases between. CDR1 and CDR2 (germline): WSHSY, SAAADI. The CDR3 extends over 14 amino acids. This CDR3 is CASGDQGHNEKLFF. As DNA, the CDR3 is TGCGCCAGCGGGGACCAGGGACATAATGAAAAACTGTTTTTT.

Details on this clone: A read error may be the cause here, since a much bigger clone is one base away. Other DNA sequences in the sample encode the same CDR3. This CDR3 reads CASRMNTEAFF. For the CDR3, the DNA is TGTGCCAGCAGGATGAACACTGAAGCTTTCTTT. The chain employs TRBV2 and TRBJ1-1; D not certain. CDR1 SNHLY and CDR2 FYNNEI come from the germline V gene. The CDR3 contains 11 residues. The ends were cut back, 6 bases at V and 0 bases at J, with 2 bases in the middle.

The J gene is TRBJ2-1, the V gene TRBV12-5; D is perhaps TRBD1 (6 bases). V was cut by 0 bases and J by 15 bases, with 27 bases left in between. Germline values: CDR1 LGHNT, CDR2 FRNRAP. CDR3 length equals 17 residues. The CDR3 protein is CASGLVLSVQGSVTLFF. CDR3 sequence (DNA): TGTGCTAGTGGTTTGGTACTCTCTGTTCAGGGGTCGGTTACTTTGTTCTTC.